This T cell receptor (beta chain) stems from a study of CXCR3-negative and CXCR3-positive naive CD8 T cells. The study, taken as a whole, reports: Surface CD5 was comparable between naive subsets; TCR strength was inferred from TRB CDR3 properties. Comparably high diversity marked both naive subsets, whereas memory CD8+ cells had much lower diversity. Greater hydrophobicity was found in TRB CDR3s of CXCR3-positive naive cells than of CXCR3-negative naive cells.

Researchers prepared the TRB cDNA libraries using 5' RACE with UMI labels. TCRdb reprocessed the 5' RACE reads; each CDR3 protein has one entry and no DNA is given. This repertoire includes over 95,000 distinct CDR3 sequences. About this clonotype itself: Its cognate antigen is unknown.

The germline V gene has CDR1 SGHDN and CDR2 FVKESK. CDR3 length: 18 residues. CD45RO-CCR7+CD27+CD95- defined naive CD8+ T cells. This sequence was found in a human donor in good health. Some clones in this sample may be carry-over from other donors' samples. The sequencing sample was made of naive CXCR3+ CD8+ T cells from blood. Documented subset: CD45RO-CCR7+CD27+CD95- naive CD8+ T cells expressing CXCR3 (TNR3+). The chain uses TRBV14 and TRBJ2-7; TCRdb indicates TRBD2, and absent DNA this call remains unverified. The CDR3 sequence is CASSQGDVKSLPAYEQYF.